The rows below give T cell receptor beta chains drawn from one sample of a study of radiotherapy plus CTLA-4 blockade in lung cancer. This table comes from immunoSEQ multiplex PCR, and its TCRdb copy is limited to in-frame clones, with some not included. The profile shows 20,000 to 30,000 clones, 60% to 75% of them singletons. The specimen comprised peripheral blood, sampled from a patient treated with radiotherapy plus ipilimumab. Receptors were obtained from a human donor with non-small cell lung cancer whose response to radiotherapy plus ipilimumab could not be evaluated. Each CDR3 is given with its conserved first and last residue. The D gene is left open where the match is weak. A row's size may be missing; if present it is once, few, many or a size class.

CASSESLAGGADTQYF	TGTGCCAGCAGTGAATCTCTAGCGGGAGGGGCAGATACGCAGTATTTT	NA	TRBJ2-3	TRBV25-1	TRBD2
CASSQWPSYEQYF	TGTGCCAGCAGTCAGTGGCCCTCCTACGAGCAGTACTTC	once	TRBJ2-7	TRBV2	NA
CASSEGTVSQYF	TGTGCCAGCAGTGAAGGGACAGTTTCGCAGTATTTT	NA	TRBJ2-3	TRBV2	NA
CASSPTGTEAFF	TGTGCCAGCTCACCGACAGGGACTGAAGCTTTCTTT	few	TRBJ1-1	TRBV18	TRBD1
CASSSVTNTGELFF	TGTGCCAGCTCCTCGGTGACGAACACCGGGGAGCTGTTTTTT	NA	TRBJ2-2	TRBV18	NA
CASSIAGTGAYEQYF	TGTGCCAGTAGTATCGCCGGGACAGGAGCCTACGAGCAGTACTTC	NA	TRBJ2-7	TRBV19	TRBD1
CASSLYRNTEAFF	TGTGCCAGCAGCTTATATCGGAACACTGAAGCTTTCTTT	NA	TRBJ1-1	TRBV11-2	NA
CARREDFYEQYF	TGTGCCAGGAGGGAGGATTTCTACGAGCAGTACTTC	NA	TRBJ2-7	TRBV2	NA
CASWEGGLSPLHF	TGTGCCAGCTGGGAAGGGGGACTATCACCCCTCCACTTT	NA	TRBJ1-6	TRBV6-5	NA
CASSLGGTSVSETQYF	TGCGCCAGCAGCTTGGGAGGGACTAGCGTTTCCGAGACCCAGTACTTC	NA	TRBJ2-5	TRBV5-1	TRBD2
CASSSDREGEYEQYF	TGTGCCAGCTCATCCGACCGTGAGGGAGAATACGAGCAGTACTTC	NA	TRBJ2-7	TRBV18	NA
CASSLPPGRGHYGYTF	TGTGCCAGCAGCTTGCCTCCTGGCAGGGGACACTATGGCTACACCTTC	NA	TRBJ1-2	TRBV5-5	NA
CASSLGQLSYNEQFF	TGTGCCAGCAGCCTCGGACAGTTATCCTACAATGAGCAGTTCTTC	once	TRBJ2-1	TRBV13	NA
CASSLTPGQVLTTGELFF	TGTGCCAGCAGCCTAACACCGGGACAGGTGTTAACCACCGGGGAGCTGTTTTTT	NA	TRBJ2-2	TRBV7-9	TRBD1
CASRNRAKGADTQYF	TGTGCCAGTAGGAACAGGGCCAAGGGAGCAGATACGCAGTATTTT	NA	TRBJ2-3	TRBV19	NA
CASSSQGGTYEQYF	TGTGCCAGCAGCTCCCAGGGAGGGACCTACGAGCAGTACTTC	NA	TRBJ2-7	TRBV5-4	TRBD2
CAIRGGLGLAGDTGELFF	TGTGCCATCAGAGGCGGTCTCGGACTAGCGGGGGACACCGGGGAGCTGTTTTTT	NA	TRBJ2-2	TRBV10-3	TRBD2
CASSYERGWYTEAFF	TGTGCCAGCAGTTACGAGAGGGGGTGGTACACTGAAGCTTTCTTT	NA	TRBJ1-1	TRBV6-5	NA
CASRPDSGSTGELFF	TGTGCCAGCAGGCCCGATAGCGGAAGCACCGGGGAGCTGTTTTTT	few	TRBJ2-2	TRBV28	NA
CASSQSLGLAGGTDTQYF	TGTGCCAGCAGCCAATCCCTGGGACTAGCGGGAGGTACAGATACGCAGTATTTT	NA	TRBJ2-3	TRBV4-2	TRBD2
CASSLHWREDGTGELFF	TGTGCCAGCAGCTTGCATTGGCGGGAGGACGGGACCGGGGAGCTGTTTTTT	NA	TRBJ2-2	TRBV5-8	TRBD2
CASSEQDRAKKTQYF	TGTGCCAGCAGCGAGCAGGACAGGGCTAAAAAGACCCAGTACTTC	NA	TRBJ2-5	TRBV7-9	TRBD1
CASSRLLAENTGELFF	TGTGCCAGCAGTAGACTACTAGCGGAGAACACCGGGGAGCTGTTTTTT	NA	TRBJ2-2	TRBV27	TRBD2
CASSEGPGGSPDTQYF	TGTGCCAGCAGTGAAGGGCCGGGAGGGTCCCCCGATACGCAGTATTTT	NA	TRBJ2-3	TRBV2	TRBD2
CASSIRVTSAYEQYF	TGTGCCAGTAGTATCAGGGTGACTAGCGCCTACGAGCAGTACTTC	NA	TRBJ2-7	TRBV19	TRBD2
CASSEAVRGQGNYNEQFF	TGTGCCAGCAGTGAAGCAGTGCGGGGACAGGGGAATTACAATGAGCAGTTCTTC	NA	TRBJ2-1	TRBV2	TRBD1
CASSPTDNQPQHF	TGTGCCAGCTCACCTACAGATAATCAACCCCAGCATTTT	NA	TRBJ1-5	TRBV18	NA
CASSTQTSGVYYEQYF	TGCGCCAGCAGCACGCAGACTAGCGGGGTATACTACGAGCAGTACTTC	NA	TRBJ2-7	TRBV5-1	TRBD2
CASTLRDRGRVETQYF	TGTGCCAGCACCCTCCGGGACAGGGGGCGCGTGGAGACCCAGTACTTC	NA	TRBJ2-5	TRBV6-6	TRBD1
CASQTSPTDTQYF	TGCGCCAGCCAGACTAGTCCCACAGATACGCAGTATTTT	NA	TRBJ2-3	TRBV5-1	NA
CASSLASGPYEQYF	TGTGCCAGCAGCTTGGCGTCAGGCCCCTACGAGCAGTACTTC	NA	TRBJ2-7	TRBV5-5	NA
CASTPGNGHEQYF	TGCGCCAGCACCCCGGGAAACGGCCACGAGCAGTACTTC	NA	TRBJ2-7	TRBV5-1	NA